This T cell receptor (beta chain) stems from a study of blood T cell repertoires in COVID-19. Looking at the study overall: COVID-19 samples, acute and convalescent, were from the United States, Italy and Spain. In each case, the material was cDNA or gDNA derived from T cells, B-cell-depleted T cells, or PBMCs.

Using immunoSEQ multiplex PCR, the repertoire was profiled, and TCRdb retains in-frame clones only, with some absent. The sample yields 150,000 to 160,000 clones, 80% to 90% seen once. The germline V gene encodes CDR1 SGDLS and CDR2 YYNGEE. CDR3 length: 16 residues. With 2 bases removed from V and 0 bases from J, the gap between germline ends came to 12 bases. The source material was peripheral blood. The genes are TRBV9 and TRBJ1-3; D ambiguous. This receptor was obtained from a woman aged 45-60 years with acute or convalescent COVID-19. CDR3: CASSVGLLSSGNTIYF. As DNA, the CDR3 is TGTGCCAGCAGCGTCGGACTACTCAGCTCTGGAAACACCATATATTTT. Combining the CDR3 with reference TRBV9 and TRBJ1-3 gives the whole variable domain DSGVTQTPKHLITATGQRVTLRCSPRSGDLSVYWYQQSLDQGLQFLIQYYNGEERAKGNILERFSAQQFPDLHSELNLSSLELGDSALYFCASSVGLLSSGNTIYFGEGSWLTVV.